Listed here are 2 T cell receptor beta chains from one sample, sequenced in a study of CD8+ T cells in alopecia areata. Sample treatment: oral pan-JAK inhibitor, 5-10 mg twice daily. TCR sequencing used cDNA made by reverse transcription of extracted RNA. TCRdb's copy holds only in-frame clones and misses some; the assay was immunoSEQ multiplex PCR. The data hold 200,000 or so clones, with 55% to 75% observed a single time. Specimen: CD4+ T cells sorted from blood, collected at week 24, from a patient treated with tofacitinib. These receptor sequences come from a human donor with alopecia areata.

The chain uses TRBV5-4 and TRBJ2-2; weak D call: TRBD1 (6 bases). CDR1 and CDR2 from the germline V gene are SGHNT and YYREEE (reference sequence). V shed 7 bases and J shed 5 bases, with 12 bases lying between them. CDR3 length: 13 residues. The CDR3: CASQQGRTGELFF. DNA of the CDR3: TGTGCCAGCCAGCAGGGGCGAACCGGGGAGCTGTTTTTT.

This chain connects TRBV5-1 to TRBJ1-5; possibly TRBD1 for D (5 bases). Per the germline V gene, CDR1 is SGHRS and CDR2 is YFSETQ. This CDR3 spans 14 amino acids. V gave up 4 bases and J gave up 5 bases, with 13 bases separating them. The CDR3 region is CASSIGLGDQPQHF. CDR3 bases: TGCGCCAGCAGCATAGGACTGGGGGATCAGCCCCAGCATTTT.